This TCR beta chain was profiled in a study of T cells in Graves' hyperthyroidism and ophthalmopathy. This clonotype was counted at least ten times. Looked up from germline, CDR1 is SGHDT and CDR2 is YYEEEE. This CDR3 spans 14 amino acids. Trimming took off 0 bases at V and 5 bases at J, with 11 bases between the two ends. RNA transcripts provided the source from which TCR beta CDR3 regions were amplified. With the HTBI primer set, the TCR CDR3 went through a first round of RT-PCR. TCRdb itself ran the multiplex PCR reads through MiXCR, one entry per CDR3 protein. The table shows 490,000 or so distinct CDR3 sequences, with around 43% occurring only once.

The receptor was isolated from an adult woman with Graves' disease, either hyperthyroidism or ophthalmopathy (not recorded which). The gene calls are TRBV5-6 and TRBJ1-1; D gene ambiguous. The specimen was peripheral blood or thyroid tissue (not recorded which). CDR3 amino acids: CASSLERRGTEAFF. The CDR3 region has the DNA TGTGCCAGCAGCTTGGAGAGGCGGGGAACTGAAGCTTTCTTT.